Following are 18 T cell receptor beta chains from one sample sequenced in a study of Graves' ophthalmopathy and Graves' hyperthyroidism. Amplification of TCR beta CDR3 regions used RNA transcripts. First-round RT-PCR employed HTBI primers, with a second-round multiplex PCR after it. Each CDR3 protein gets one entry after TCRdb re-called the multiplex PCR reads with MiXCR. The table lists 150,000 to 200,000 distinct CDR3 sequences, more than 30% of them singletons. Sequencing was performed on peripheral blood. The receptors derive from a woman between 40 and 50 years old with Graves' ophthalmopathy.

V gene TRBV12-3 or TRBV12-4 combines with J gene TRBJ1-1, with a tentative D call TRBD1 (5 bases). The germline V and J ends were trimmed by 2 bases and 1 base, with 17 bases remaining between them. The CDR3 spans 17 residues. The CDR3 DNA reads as TGTGCCAGCAGTTTAAGTGGTAAAGGCAGGGCGAACACTGAAGCTTTCTTT. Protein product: CASSLSGKGRANTEAFF.

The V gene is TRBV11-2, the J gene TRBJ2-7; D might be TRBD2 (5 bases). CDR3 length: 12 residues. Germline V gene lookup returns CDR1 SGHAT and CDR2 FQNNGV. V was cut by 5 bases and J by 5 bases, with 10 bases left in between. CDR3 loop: CASSPAADEQYF. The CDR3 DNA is TGTGCCAGCAGCCCAGCGGCGGACGAGCAGTACTTC.

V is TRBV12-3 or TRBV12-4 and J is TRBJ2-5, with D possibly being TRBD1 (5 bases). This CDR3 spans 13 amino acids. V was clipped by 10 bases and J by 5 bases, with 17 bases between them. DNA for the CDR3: TGTGCCATAGGCAGGGCCGGATTGGAGACCCAGTACTTC. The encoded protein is CAIGRAGLETQYF.

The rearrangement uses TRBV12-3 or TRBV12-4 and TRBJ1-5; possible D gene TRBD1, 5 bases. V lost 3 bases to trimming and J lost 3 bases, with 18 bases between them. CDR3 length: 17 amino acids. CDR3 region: CASSLQGRLWANQPQHF. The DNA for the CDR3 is TGTGCCAGCAGTTTGCAGGGACGGTTATGGGCCAATCAGCCCCAGCATTTT.

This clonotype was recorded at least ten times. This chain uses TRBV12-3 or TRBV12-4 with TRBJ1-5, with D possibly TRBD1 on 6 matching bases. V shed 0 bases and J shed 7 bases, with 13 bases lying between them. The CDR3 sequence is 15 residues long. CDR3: CASSLALGAGQPQHF. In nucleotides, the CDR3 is TGTGCCAGCAGTTTAGCGCTGGGGGCAGGACAGCCCCAGCATTTT.

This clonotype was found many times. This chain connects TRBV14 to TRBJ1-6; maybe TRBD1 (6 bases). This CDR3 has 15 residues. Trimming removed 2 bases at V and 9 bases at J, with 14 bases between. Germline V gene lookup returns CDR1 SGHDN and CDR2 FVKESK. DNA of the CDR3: TGTGCCAGCAGCCAAAACCCAGGGGTTGCTTCACCCCTCCACTTT. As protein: CASSQNPGVASPLHF.

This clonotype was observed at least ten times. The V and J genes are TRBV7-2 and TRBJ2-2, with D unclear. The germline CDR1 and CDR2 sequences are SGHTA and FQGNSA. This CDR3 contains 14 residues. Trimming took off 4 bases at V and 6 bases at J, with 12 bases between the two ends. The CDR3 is CASSSSFSAGELFF. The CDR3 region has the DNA TGTGCCAGCAGCTCTAGTTTTTCTGCCGGGGAGCTGTTTTTT.

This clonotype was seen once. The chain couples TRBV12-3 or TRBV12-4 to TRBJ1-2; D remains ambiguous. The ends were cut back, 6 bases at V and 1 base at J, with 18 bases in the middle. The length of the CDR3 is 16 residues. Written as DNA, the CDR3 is TGTGCCAGCAGACTCCGGGGAGGGAATTATAACTATGGCTACACCTTC. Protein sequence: CASRLRGGNYNYGYTF.

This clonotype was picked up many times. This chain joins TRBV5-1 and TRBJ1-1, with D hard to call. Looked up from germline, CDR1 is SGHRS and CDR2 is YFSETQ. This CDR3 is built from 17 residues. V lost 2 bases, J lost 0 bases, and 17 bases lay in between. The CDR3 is CASSFKERASMNTEAFF. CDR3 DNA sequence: TGCGCCAGCAGCTTCAAGGAGAGGGCTTCTATGAACACTGAAGCTTTCTTT.

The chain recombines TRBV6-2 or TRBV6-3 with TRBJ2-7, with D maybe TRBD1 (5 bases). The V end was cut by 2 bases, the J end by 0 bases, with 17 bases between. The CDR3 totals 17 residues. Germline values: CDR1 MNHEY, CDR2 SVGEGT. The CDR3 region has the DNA TGTGCCAGCAGTTACCCGATGGGCAGGGCAGTCTCCTACGAGCAGTACTTC. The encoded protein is CASSYPMGRAVSYEQYF.

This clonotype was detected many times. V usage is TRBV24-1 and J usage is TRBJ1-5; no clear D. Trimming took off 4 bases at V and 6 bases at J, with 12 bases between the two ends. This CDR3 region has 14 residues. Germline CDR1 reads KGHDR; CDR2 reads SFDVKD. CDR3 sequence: CATSDERASQPQHF. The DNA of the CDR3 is TGTGCCACCAGTGACGAGAGGGCATCTCAGCCCCAGCATTTT.

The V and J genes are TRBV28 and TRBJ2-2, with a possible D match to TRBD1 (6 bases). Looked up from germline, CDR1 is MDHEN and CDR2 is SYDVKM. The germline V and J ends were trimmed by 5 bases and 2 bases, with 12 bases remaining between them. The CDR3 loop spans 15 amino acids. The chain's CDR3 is CASSKGHLNTGELFF. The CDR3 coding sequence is TGTGCCAGCAGTAAGGGACACCTAAACACCGGGGAGCTGTTTTTT.

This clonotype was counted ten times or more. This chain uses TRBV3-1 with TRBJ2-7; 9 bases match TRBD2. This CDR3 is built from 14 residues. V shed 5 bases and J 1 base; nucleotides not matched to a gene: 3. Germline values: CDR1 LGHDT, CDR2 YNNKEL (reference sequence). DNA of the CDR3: TGTGCCAGCAGCTTTAGCGGGGGATCCTACGAGCAGTACTTC. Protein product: CASSFSGGSYEQYF.

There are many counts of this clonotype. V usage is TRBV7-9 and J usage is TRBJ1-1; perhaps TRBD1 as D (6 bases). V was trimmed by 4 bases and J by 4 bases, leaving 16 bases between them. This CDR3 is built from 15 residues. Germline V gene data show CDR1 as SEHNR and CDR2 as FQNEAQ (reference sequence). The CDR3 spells CASSSPTGIGTEAFF. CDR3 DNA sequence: TGTGCCAGCAGCTCCCCGACAGGTATAGGCACTGAAGCTTTCTTT.

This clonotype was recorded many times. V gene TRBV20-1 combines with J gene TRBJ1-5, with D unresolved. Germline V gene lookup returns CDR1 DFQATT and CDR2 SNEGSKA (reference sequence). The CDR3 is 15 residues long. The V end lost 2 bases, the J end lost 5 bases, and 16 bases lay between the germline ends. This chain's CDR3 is CSARLIGRDHQPQHF. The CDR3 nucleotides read TGCAGTGCTAGATTAATCGGGAGGGATCATCAGCCCCAGCATTTT.

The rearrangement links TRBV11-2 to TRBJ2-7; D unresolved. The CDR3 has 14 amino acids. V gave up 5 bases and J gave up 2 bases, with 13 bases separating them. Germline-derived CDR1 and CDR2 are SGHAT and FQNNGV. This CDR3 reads CASSAALLPYEQYF. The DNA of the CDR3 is TGTGCCAGCAGCGCAGCCTTATTGCCCTACGAGCAGTACTTC.

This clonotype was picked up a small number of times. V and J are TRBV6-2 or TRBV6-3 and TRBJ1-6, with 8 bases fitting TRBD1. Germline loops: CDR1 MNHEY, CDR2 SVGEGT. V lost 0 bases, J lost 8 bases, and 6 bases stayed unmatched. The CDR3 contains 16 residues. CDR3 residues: CASSYSPDRGDSPLHF. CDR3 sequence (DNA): TGTGCCAGCAGTTACTCTCCTGACAGGGGAGATTCACCCCTCCACTTT.

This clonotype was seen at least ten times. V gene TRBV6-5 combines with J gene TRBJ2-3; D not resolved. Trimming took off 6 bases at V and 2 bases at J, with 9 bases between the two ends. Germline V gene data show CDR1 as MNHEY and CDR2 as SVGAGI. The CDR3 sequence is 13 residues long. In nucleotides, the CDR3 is TGTGCCAGCAGAACGGAATCCACAGATACGCAGTATTTT. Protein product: CASRTESTDTQYF.